The 29 T cell receptor beta chains listed next were all sequenced from one sample in a study of ipilimumab plus nivolumab after autologous stem cell transplantation. Using immunoSEQ multiplex PCR, the repertoire was profiled, and TCRdb retains in-frame clones only, with some absent. Among fewer than 15,000 clones listed, 65% to 75% were seen once. Material: PBMCs, obtained in a trial of ipilimumab plus nivolumab as post-transplant consolidation. The receptors originated from a male donor with primary mediastinal lymphoma.

The rearrangement joins TRBV6-5 to TRBJ1-4; no clear D gene. V gave up 4 bases and J gave up 6 bases, with 9 bases separating them. CDR3 size: 13 residues. Germline V gene sequence: CDR1 MNHEY, CDR2 SVGAGI. CDR3 region: CASSSGPYEKLFF. The CDR3 DNA reads as TGTGCCAGCAGTTCCGGGCCGTATGAAAAACTGTTTTTT.

The gene calls are TRBV27 and TRBJ1-2; D may be TRBD1 (5 bases). Trimming pared 6 bases from V and 4 bases from J, leaving 12 bases between. CDR1 and CDR2 (germline): MNHEY, SMNVEV (reference sequence). This CDR3 has 13 amino acids. The CDR3 protein is CASRDRDRYGYTF. For the CDR3, the DNA is TGTGCCAGCAGGGATCGGGACCGCTATGGCTACACCTTC.

The V and J genes are TRBV5-6 and TRBJ2-3; 9 nucleotides agree with TRBD2. Per germline, CDR1 SGHDT and CDR2 YYEEEE. With 4 bases clipped from V and 4 bases from J, the junction kept 10 bases outside the gene matches. The CDR3 extends over 16 amino acids. CDR3 nucleotide sequence: TGTGCCAGCAGCCTGGGCGGCGGGAGGGCCCCAGATACGCAGTATTTT. Translating it yields CASSLGGGRAPDTQYF.

The CDR3 bases are TGTGCCAGCAGTCCCGGACTAGCGGGAGGCTGGAACATTCAGTACTTC. This sequence encodes CASSPGLAGGWNIQYF. V usage is TRBV27 and J usage is TRBJ2-4; 14 nucleotides agree with TRBD2. The CDR3 spans 16 residues. J lost 7 bases, V lost 5 bases, and 7 bases had no gene match. The V gene's germline CDR1 is MNHEY and CDR2 SMNVEV (reference sequence).

This clone was detected only a few times. The CDR3, as DNA: TGCGCCAGCAGCTTGTTACGGGGCCAGGGGTCTTCCTCCTACGAGCAGTACTTC. Translated, it gives CASSLLRGQGSSSYEQYF. The chain recombines TRBV5-1 with TRBJ2-7; possible D gene TRBD1, 6 bases. CDR1 and CDR2 (germline): SGHRS, YFSETQ. Trimming pared 1 base from V and 0 bases from J, leaving 20 bases between. The CDR3 length is 18 residues.

This chain links TRBV7-9 with TRBJ2-1, with D uncertain. V gave up 10 bases and J gave up 2 bases, with 9 bases separating them. The V gene's germline CDR1 is SEHNR and CDR2 FQNEAQ (reference sequence). The CDR3 extends over 12 amino acids. CDR3 amino acids: CAIGQTYNEQFF. CDR3 nucleotides: TGTGCCATAGGGCAGACCTACAATGAGCAGTTCTTC.

The chain combines TRBV7-9 with TRBJ1-4, with TRBD1 matching over 9 bases. The length of the CDR3 is 14 residues. The V segment lost 5 bases and the J segment 5 bases; nucleotides outside the gene matches: 3. CDR1 and CDR2 (germline): SEHNR, FQNEAQ (reference sequence). The CDR3 sequence is CASSPGQGNEKLFF. Here the CDR3 DNA reads TGTGCCAGCAGCCCGGGACAGGGAAATGAAAAACTGTTTTTT.

The CDR3 spells CASSQYRGPSTEAFF. In DNA form, the CDR3 reads TGTGCCAGCAGCCAATACAGGGGACCGAGCACTGAAGCTTTCTTT. This chain uses TRBV14 with TRBJ1-1; 7 nucleotides match TRBD1. CDR3 size: 15 residues. J was trimmed by 4 bases and V by 2 bases; bases with no gene match: 7. Germline CDR1 is SGHDN and CDR2 is FVKESK.

The chain carries TRBV7-2 and TRBJ1-3; D may be TRBD1 (6 bases). Per the germline V gene, CDR1 is SGHTA and CDR2 is FQGNSA. The CDR3 is made up of 15 amino acids. V was clipped by 3 bases and J by 9 bases, with 18 bases between them. The CDR3 sequence is CASSFGTGKASTIYF. The CDR3 coding sequence is TGTGCCAGCAGCTTCGGTACAGGGAAGGCGAGCACCATATATTTT.

The chain is built from TRBV7-2 and TRBJ1-5; D ambiguous. V was trimmed by 3 bases and J by 6 bases, leaving 9 bases between them. Germline assignment: CDR1 SGHTA and CDR2 FQGNSA. The CDR3 length is 13 residues. The CDR3 sequence is CASSLRGGQPQHF. As DNA, the CDR3 is TGTGCCAGCAGCTTGCGGGGAGGTCAGCCCCAGCATTTT.

The chain carries TRBV5-1 and TRBJ2-7; D might be TRBD2 (5 bases). CDR3 length: 15 residues. The V end lost 7 bases, the J end lost 0 bases, and 17 bases lay between the germline ends. Germline V lookup: CDR1 SGHRS, CDR2 YFSETQ. DNA of the CDR3: TGCGCCAGCTCCAATGGTCCGGGGAGCTCCTACGAGCAGTACTTC. Translation: CASSNGPGSSYEQYF. Filled out from reference TRBV5-1 and TRBJ2-7, the complete variable domain reads KAGVTQTPRYLIKTRGQQVTLSCSPISGHRSVSWYQQTPGQGLQFLFEYFSETQRNKGNFPGRFSGRQFSNSRSEMNVSTLELGDSALYLCASSNGPGSSYEQYFGPGTRLTVT.

The chain combines TRBV19 with TRBJ1-5; TRBD1 is a possible D gene (6 bases). CDR1 and CDR2 from the germline V gene are LNHDA and SQIVND (reference sequence). The CDR3 has 15 residues. Deletions cut 6 bases from V and 6 bases from J, with 18 bases between. CDR3 protein: CASSSRGGLVQPQHF. CDR3 nucleotide sequence: TGTGCCAGTAGCTCCCGCGGGGGGCTCGTTCAGCCCCAGCATTTT.

This clone was counted a few times. For the CDR3, the DNA is TGTGCCAGCAGCTTAGTATCGGGGGCCGTCCAAGAGACCCAGTACTTC. Protein product: CASSLVSGAVQETQYF. This rearrangement joins TRBV7-2 to TRBJ2-5; D possibly matches TRBD1 or TRBD2 (6 bases each). The CDR3 contains 16 residues. V was cut by 1 base and J by 1 base, with 13 bases left in between. Per the germline V gene, CDR1 is SGHTA and CDR2 is FQGNSA. Supplemented by reference TRBV7-2 and TRBJ2-5, the full variable domain reads GAGVSQSPSNKVTEKGKDVELRCDPISGHTALYWYRQSLGQGLEFLIYFQGNSAPDKSGLPSDRFSAERTGGSVSTLTIQRTQQEDSAVYLCASSLVSGAVQETQYFGPGTRLLVL.

The chain combines TRBV29-1 with TRBJ2-1, with 7 bases fitting TRBD2. The CDR3 contains 14 residues. J gave up 0 bases and V 4 bases, and 3 bases lay outside the gene matches. Germline assignment: CDR1 SQVTM and CDR2 ANQGSEA. The CDR3 nucleotides are TGCAGCGTTGCAGCGGGGAGCTCCTACAATGAGCAGTTCTTC. This gives the protein CSVAAGSSYNEQFF.

This clone was seen a few times. The chain combines TRBV20-1 with TRBJ2-2; D is possibly TRBD2 (6 bases). V shed 3 bases and J shed 10 bases, with 9 bases lying between them. The CDR3 has 11 residues. Germline V gene lookup returns CDR1 DFQATT and CDR2 SNEGSKA (reference sequence). For the CDR3, the DNA is TGCAGTGCTAGGCCGGGGGAGGAGCTGTTTTTT. It specifies CSARPGEELFF.

This clone has a handful of counts. This chain joins TRBV6-1 and TRBJ2-7; 8 bases are shared with TRBD1. Germline CDR1 is MNHNS and CDR2 is SASEGT. CDR3 length: 16 residues. V was pared by 7 bases and J by 2 bases, with 13 bases of the junction left unmatched. CDR3 region: CASTDLPGQDTYEQYF. The CDR3 nucleotides read TGTGCCAGCACTGACCTACCGGGACAGGATACCTACGAGCAGTACTTC.

The chain joins TRBV9 to TRBJ1-3, with D possibly matching TRBD1 (6 bases). There are 14 residues in the CDR3. CDR1 is SGDLS, CDR2 YYNGEE, per germline. Trimming removed 3 bases from V and 7 bases from J, with 14 bases in between. DNA for the CDR3: TGTGCCAGCAGCGCGCAACAGGGAAGGAACACCATATATTTT. This sequence encodes CASSAQQGRNTIYF.

The chain couples TRBV5-4 to TRBJ2-7; possible D gene TRBD2, 6 bases. V was clipped by 1 base and J by 9 bases, with 17 bases between them. Germline assignment: CDR1 SGHNT and CDR2 YYREEE (reference sequence). This CDR3 is built from 14 residues. The CDR3 DNA reads TGTGCCAGCAGCTTGTACAGTAGTACCGGGGGGCAGTACTTC. Amino acids: CASSLYSSTGGQYF.

This clone showed up just once. V is TRBV9 and J is TRBJ2-5; D is possibly TRBD2 (6 bases). This CDR3 is built from 15 residues. Trimming pared 0 bases from V and 2 bases from J, leaving 11 bases between. Germline V gives CDR1 SGDLS, CDR2 YYNGEE. CDR3 amino acids: CASSVEGRGQETQYF. The CDR3, as DNA: TGTGCCAGCAGCGTAGAAGGTCGGGGGCAAGAGACCCAGTACTTC.

The chain uses TRBV4-2 and TRBJ2-3; 11 bases match TRBD2. The CDR3 contains 15 residues. J lost 0 bases, V lost 4 bases, and 0 bases had no gene match. The germline V gene encodes CDR1 LGHNA and CDR2 YNFKEQ. CDR3 region: CASSLAGGSTDTQYF. The CDR3 coding sequence is TGTGCCAGCAGCCTAGCGGGGGGGAGCACAGATACGCAGTATTTT.

The chain recombines TRBV5-4 with TRBJ2-2, with 8 bases that match TRBD1. J gave up 4 bases and V 7 bases, and 0 bases lay outside the gene matches. CDR3 length: 12 amino acids. The germline V gene encodes CDR1 SGHNT and CDR2 YYREEE (reference sequence). CDR3 in DNA: TGTGCCAGCGACAGGGGCACCGGGGAGCTGTTTTTT. Its translation is CASDRGTGELFF.

J is TRBJ2-2 and V is TRBV5-1; 10 bases map to TRBD1. V trimming: 4 bases; J trimming: 4 bases; junction bases outside the gene matches: 1. The CDR3 spans 14 residues. The germline CDR1 and CDR2 sequences are SGHRS and YFSETQ. The CDR3 sequence is CASSRDRGTGELFF. In nucleotides, the CDR3 is TGCGCCAGCAGCCGGGACAGGGGCACCGGGGAGCTGTTTTTT.

This chain joins TRBV18 and TRBJ1-4, with TRBD1 identical over 12 bases. The V gene's germline CDR1 is KGHSH and CDR2 LQKENI. The CDR3 extends over 16 amino acids. The trim removed 5 bases at V and 7 bases at J, leaving 8 bases unmatched. DNA for the CDR3: TGTGCCAGCTCATTTCCGGGACAGGGGGCGAGTGAAAAACTGTTTTTT. Its protein product is CASSFPGQGASEKLFF.

This clone was counted a few times. The rearrangement links TRBV6-5 to TRBJ1-2; tentatively, D is TRBD1 (5 bases). Germline loops: CDR1 MNHEY, CDR2 SVGAGI. V gave up 6 bases and J gave up 0 bases, with 14 bases separating them. The CDR3 is 15 residues long. The CDR3 loop is CASRDGQGANYGYTF. As DNA, the CDR3 is TGTGCCAGCAGGGATGGACAAGGAGCTAACTATGGCTACACCTTC.

The chain joins TRBV7-3 to TRBJ2-3; perhaps TRBD1 as D (6 bases). CDR1 and CDR2 (germline): SGHTA, FQGTGA. The V end was cut by 5 bases, the J end by 3 bases, with 15 bases between. The CDR3 runs to 15 residues. The CDR3 region has the DNA TGTGCCAGCAGCATTACTGGGACATCGACAGATACGCAGTATTTT. Protein: CASSITGTSTDTQYF.

The V call is TRBV21-1, the J call TRBJ2-1; no check of the table's D call, TRBD2, against the DNA was made. TRBV21-1 is deemed a pseudogene. The length of the CDR3 is 16 residues. The DNA of the CDR3 is TGTGCCAGCAGCGCGGGGACCCCCGAGGGATACAATGAGCAGTTCTTC. It yields the protein CASSAGTPEGYNEQFF.

This sequence joins TRBV4-2 and TRBJ1-1; tentative D call: TRBD1 (6 bases). Trimming left V 5 bases short and J 4 bases short, with 11 bases between. The CDR3 consists of 13 residues. Germline loops: CDR1 LGHNA, CDR2 YNFKEQ. The chain's CDR3 is CASSLKQGTEAFF. In DNA, the CDR3 is TGTGCCAGCAGCTTAAAACAGGGCACTGAAGCTTTCTTT.

This clone was observed once. The chain uses TRBV6-1 and TRBJ1-6; D gene unclear. The CDR3 covers 13 residues. Per germline, CDR1 MNHNS and CDR2 SASEGT. V was pared by 2 bases and J by 8 bases, with 7 bases between. Written as DNA, the CDR3 is TGTGCCAGCAGTGAATCCGAGGATTCACCCCTCCACTTT. This gives the protein CASSESEDSPLHF.

This sequence joins TRBV7-3 and TRBJ2-5; 14 bases agree with TRBD2. This CDR3 comprises 19 residues. Germline V lookup: CDR1 SGHTA, CDR2 FQGTGA. V lost 2 bases and J lost 3; bases outside the gene matches: 11. CDR3 bases: TGTGCCAGCAGCTTAGCGTCGACTAGCGGGAGGGCTCAGAAAGAGACCCAGTACTTC. Residues: CASSLASTSGRAQKETQYF.